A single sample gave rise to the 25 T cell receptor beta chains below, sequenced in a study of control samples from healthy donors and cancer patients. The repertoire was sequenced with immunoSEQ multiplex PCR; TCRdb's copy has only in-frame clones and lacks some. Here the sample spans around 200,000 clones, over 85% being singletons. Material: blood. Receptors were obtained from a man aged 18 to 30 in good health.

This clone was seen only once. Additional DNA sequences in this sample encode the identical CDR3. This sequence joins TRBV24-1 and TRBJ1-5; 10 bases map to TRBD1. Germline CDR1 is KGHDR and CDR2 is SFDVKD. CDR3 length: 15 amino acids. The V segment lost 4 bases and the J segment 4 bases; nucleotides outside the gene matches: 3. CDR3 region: CATSDPGQGNQPQHF. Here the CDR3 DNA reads TGTGCCACCAGTGACCCGGGACAGGGGAATCAGCCCCAGCATTTT.

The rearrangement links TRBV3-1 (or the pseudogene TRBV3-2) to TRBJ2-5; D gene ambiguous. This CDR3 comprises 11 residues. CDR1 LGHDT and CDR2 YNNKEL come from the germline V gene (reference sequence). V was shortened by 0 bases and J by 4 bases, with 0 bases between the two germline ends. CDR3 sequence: CASSQEETQYF. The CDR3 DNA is TGTGCCAGCAGCCAAGAAGAGACCCAGTACTTC.

The CDR3 nucleotides read TGTGCCAGTAGTATGGGGACAGGATTAACCTACGAGCAGTACTTC. It specifies CASSMGTGLTYEQYF. The chain carries TRBV19 and TRBJ2-7; TRBD1 aligns across 8 bases. This CDR3 has 15 residues. V was pared by 3 bases and J by 2 bases, with 6 bases of the junction left unmatched. Germline V lookup: CDR1 LNHDA, CDR2 SQIVND (reference sequence).

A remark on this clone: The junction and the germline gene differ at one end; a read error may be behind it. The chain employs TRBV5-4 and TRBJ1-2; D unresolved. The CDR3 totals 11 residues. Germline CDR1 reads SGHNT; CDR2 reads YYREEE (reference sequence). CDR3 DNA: TGTGCCACAAAAGAGGGTGTTGAGCACTTCTTC. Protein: CATKEGVEHFF.

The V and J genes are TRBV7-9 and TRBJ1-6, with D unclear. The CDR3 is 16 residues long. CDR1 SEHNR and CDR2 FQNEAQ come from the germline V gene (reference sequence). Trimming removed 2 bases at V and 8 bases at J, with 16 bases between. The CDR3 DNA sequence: TGTGCCAGCAGCTTAAAGTCCCCAGGCCCTTATTCACCCCTCCACTTT. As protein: CASSLKSPGPYSPLHF. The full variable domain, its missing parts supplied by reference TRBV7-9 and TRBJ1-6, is DTGVSQNPRHKITKRGQNVTFRCDPISEHNRLYWYRQTLGQGPEFLTYFQNEAQLEKSRLLSDRFSAERPKGSFSTLEIQRTEQGDSAMYLCASSLKSPGPYSPLHFGNGTRLTVT.

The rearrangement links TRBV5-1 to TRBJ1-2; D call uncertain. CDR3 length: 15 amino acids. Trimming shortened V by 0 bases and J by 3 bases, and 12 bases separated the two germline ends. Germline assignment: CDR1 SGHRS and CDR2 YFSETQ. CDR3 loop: CASSLAVDLYYGYTF. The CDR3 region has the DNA TGCGCCAGCAGCTTGGCCGTGGATTTGTACTATGGCTACACCTTC.

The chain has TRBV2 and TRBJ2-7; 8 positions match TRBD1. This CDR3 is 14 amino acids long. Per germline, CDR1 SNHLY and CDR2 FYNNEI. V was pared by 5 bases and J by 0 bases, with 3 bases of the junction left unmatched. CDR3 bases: TGTGCCAGCAGTATACAGGGGGGCTCCTACGAGCAGTACTTC. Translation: CASSIQGGSYEQYF.

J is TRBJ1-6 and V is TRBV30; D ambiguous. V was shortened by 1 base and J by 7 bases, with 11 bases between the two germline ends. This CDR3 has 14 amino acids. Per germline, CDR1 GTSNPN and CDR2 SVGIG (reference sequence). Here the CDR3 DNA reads TGTGCCTGGAGTGAAGGGAGAGAGAATTCACCCCTCCACTTT. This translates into CAWSEGRENSPLHF.

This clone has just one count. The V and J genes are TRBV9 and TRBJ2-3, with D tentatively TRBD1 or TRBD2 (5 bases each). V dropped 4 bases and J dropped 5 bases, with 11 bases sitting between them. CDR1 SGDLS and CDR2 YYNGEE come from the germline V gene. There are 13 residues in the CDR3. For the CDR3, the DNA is TGTGCCAGCAGCCCCCGGGACGGAGATACGCAGTATTTT. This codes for CASSPRDGDTQYF.

CDR3 sequence (DNA): TGTGCCAGCAGCCGACCGGGACAGTATAATTCACCCCTCCACTTT. It yields the protein CASSRPGQYNSPLHF. This chain uses TRBV28 with TRBJ1-6, with 7 bases fitting TRBD1. Germline V lookup: CDR1 MDHEN, CDR2 SYDVKM. The V segment lost 6 bases and the J segment 4 bases; nucleotides outside the gene matches: 6. The CDR3 covers 15 residues.

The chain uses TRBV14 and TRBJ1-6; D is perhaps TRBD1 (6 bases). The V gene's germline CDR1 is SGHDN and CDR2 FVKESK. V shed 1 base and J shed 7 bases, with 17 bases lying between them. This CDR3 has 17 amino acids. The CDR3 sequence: CASSQVSLGAKNSPLHF. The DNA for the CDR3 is TGTGCCAGCAGCCAAGTTAGTTTGGGGGCAAAAAATTCACCCCTCCACTTT.

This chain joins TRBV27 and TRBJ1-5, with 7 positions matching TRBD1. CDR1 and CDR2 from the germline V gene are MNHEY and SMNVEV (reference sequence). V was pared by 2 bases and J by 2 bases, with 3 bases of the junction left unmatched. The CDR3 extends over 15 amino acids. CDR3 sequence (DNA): TGTGCCAGCAGTTTAATAGGGGGCCGCAATCAGCCCCAGCATTTT. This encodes CASSLIGGRNQPQHF.

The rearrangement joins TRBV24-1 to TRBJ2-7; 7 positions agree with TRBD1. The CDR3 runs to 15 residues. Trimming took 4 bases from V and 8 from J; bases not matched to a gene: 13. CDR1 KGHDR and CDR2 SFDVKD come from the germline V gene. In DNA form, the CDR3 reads TGTGCCACCAGTGACCCACAGGGGTCCCGTGGTAAGCAGTACTTC. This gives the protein CATSDPQGSRGKQYF.

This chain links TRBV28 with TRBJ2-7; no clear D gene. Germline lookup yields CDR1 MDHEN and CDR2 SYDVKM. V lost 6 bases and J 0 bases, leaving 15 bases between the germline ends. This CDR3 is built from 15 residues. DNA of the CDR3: TGTGCCAGCAGCACCTCTGGGGTTAGCTCCTACGAGCAGTACTTC. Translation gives CASSTSGVSSYEQYF.

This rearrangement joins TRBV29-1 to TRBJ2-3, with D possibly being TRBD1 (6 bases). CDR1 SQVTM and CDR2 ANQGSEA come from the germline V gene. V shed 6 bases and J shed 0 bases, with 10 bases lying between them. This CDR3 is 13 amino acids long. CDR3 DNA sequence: TGCAGCGTCAGGGGTTCTAGCACAGATACGCAGTATTTT. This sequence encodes CSVRGSSTDTQYF.

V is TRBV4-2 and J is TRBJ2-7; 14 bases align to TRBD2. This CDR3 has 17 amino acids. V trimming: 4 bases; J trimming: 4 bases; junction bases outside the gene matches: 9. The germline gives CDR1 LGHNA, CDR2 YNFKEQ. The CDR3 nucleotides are TGTGCCAGCAGCCGTGGCGGACTAGCGGGGGGTACGTACGAGCAGTACTTC. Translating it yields CASSRGGLAGGTYEQYF.

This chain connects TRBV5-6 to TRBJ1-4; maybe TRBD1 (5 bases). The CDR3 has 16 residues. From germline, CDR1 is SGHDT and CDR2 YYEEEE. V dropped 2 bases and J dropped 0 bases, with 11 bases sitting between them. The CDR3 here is CASSFGALATNEKLFF. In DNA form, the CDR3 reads TGTGCCAGCAGCTTCGGGGCCCTAGCAACTAATGAAAAACTGTTTTTT.

The CDR3 loop is CASSPQGAPGQGPYEQYF. CDR3 in DNA: TGTGCCAGCAGCCCTCAGGGCGCGCCAGGACAGGGCCCCTACGAGCAGTACTTC. The chain links TRBV6-2 or TRBV6-3 to TRBJ2-7; 8 bases agree with TRBD1. Germline CDR1 reads MNHEY; CDR2 reads SVGEGT. The CDR3 sequence is 18 residues long. V shed 6 bases, J shed 2 bases, and the junction held 18 bases outside the gene matches.

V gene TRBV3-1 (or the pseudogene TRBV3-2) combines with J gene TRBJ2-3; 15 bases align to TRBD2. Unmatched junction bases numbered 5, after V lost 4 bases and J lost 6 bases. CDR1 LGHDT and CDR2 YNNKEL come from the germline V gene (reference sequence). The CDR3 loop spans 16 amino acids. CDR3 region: CASSPGTSGGKDTQYF. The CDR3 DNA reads TGTGCCAGCAGCCCCGGGACTAGCGGGGGGAAGGATACGCAGTATTTT.

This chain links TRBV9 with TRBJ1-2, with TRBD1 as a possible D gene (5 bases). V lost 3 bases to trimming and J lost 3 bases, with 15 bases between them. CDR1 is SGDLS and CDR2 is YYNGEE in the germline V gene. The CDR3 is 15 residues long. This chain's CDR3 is CASSDRTAGDYGYTF. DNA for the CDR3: TGTGCCAGCAGCGATCGGACGGCGGGGGACTATGGCTACACCTTC. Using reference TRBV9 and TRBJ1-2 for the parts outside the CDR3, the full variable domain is DSGVTQTPKHLITATGQRVTLRCSPRSGDLSVYWYQQSLDQGLQFLIQYYNGEERAKGNILERFSAQQFPDLHSELNLSSLELGDSALYFCASSDRTAGDYGYTFGSGTRLTVV.

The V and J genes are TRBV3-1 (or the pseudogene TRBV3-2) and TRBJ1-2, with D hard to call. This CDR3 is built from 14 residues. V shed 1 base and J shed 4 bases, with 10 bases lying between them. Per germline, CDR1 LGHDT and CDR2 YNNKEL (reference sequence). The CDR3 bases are TGTGCCAGCAGCCAAGGAACACCGATCTATGGCTACACCTTC. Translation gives CASSQGTPIYGYTF.

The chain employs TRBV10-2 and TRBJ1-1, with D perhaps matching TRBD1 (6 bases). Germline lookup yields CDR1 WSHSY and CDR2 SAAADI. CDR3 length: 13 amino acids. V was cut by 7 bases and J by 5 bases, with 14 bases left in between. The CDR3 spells CASTAQGRTEAFF. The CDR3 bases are TGCGCCAGCACAGCACAGGGTAGGACTGAAGCTTTCTTT.

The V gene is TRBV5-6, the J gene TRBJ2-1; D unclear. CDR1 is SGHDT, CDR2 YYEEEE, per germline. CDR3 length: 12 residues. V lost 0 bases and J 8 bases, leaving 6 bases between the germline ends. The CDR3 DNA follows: TGTGCCAGCAGCTTGGGGTTAGATGAGCAGTTCTTC. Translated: CASSLGLDEQFF.

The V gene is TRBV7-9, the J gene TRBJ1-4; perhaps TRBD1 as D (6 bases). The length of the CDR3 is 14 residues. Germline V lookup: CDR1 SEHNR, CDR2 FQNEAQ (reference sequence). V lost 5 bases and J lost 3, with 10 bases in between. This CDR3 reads CASSPGQPNEKLFF. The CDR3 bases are TGTGCCAGCAGCCCGGGACAACCTAATGAAAAACTGTTTTTT. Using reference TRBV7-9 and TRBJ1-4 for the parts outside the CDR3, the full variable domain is DTGVSQNPRHKITKRGQNVTFRCDPISEHNRLYWYRQTLGQGPEFLTYFQNEAQLEKSRLLSDRFSAERPKGSFSTLEIQRTEQGDSAMYLCASSPGQPNEKLFFGSGTQLSVL.

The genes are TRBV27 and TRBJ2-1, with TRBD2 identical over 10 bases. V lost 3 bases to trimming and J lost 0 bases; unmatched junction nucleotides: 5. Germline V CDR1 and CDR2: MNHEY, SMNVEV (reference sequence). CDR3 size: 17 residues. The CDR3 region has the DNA TGTGCCAGCAGTTTGCGAGCGGGGGGGATCTCCTACAATGAGCAGTTCTTC. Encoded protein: CASSLRAGGISYNEQFF.